Listed below are T cell receptor beta chains from one sample, sequenced in a study of shared clonotypes between healthy human individuals. The method was immunoSEQ multiplex PCR; TCRdb's version includes in-frame clones alone and lacks a portion of them. The sample carries about 680,000 clones, about 92% recorded once. Sequences were obtained from naive CD8+ T cells sorted from blood. The receptors originated from a man aged 25 to 45 in good health. The CDR3 runs from the conserved cysteine through the conserved F or W. A D gene is named only where the DNA matches it firmly. Clone sizes are given selectively: once, few, many, or a class where the clone is expanded.

d_call,v_call,clone_size,j_call,cdr3_aa,cdr3_nt
.,TRBV19,once,TRBJ1-5,CASSSNPYGEPQHF,TGTGCCAGTAGTTCGAACCCCTATGGAGAGCCCCAGCATTTT
TRBD1,TRBV6-5,.,TRBJ1-1,CASRETGGTEAFF,TGTGCCAGCAGAGAAACAGGGGGCACTGAAGCTTTCTTT
.,TRBV4-1,.,TRBJ2-7,CASSPRDGSYEQYF,TGCGCCAGCAGCCCCCGTGACGGGTCCTACGAGCAGTACTTC
TRBD1,TRBV19,few,TRBJ2-2,CASSIGGGYTGELFF,TGTGCCAGTAGTATAGGAGGGGGCTACACCGGGGAGCTGTTTTTT
.,TRBV11-2,once,TRBJ2-3,CASSLVAPGAEDTQYF,TGTGCCAGCAGCTTAGTGGCCCCCGGGGCCGAAGATACGCAGTATTTT
.,TRBV6-5,.,TRBJ1-1,CASSQYTLNTEAFF,TGTGCCAGCAGCCAGTACACCTTGAACACTGAAGCTTTCTTT
.,TRBV18,.,TRBJ2-2,CASFPGTGELFF,TGTGCCAGCTTCCCTGGAACCGGGGAGCTGTTTTTT
.,TRBV4-3,.,TRBJ2-7,CASSQDLSGSSYEQYF,TGCGCCAGCAGCCAAGATTTGAGCGGCAGCTCCTACGAGCAGTACTTC
.,TRBV11-2,.,TRBJ2-7,CASSNGTPDGDEQYF,TGTGCCAGCAGCAACGGGACGCCGGACGGGGACGAGCAGTACTTC
TRBD2,TRBV29-1,.,TRBJ2-3,CSATRTSGNTDTQYF,TGCAGCGCCACCAGGACTAGCGGGAACACAGATACGCAGTATTTT
.,TRBV4-1,.,TRBJ1-1,CASSQNDRFMNTEAFF,TGCGCCAGCAGCCAAAATGACAGGTTCATGAACACTGAAGCTTTCTTT
.,TRBV27,.,TRBJ2-2,CASSFVGAYVPGELFF,TGTGCCAGCAGTTTTGTAGGGGCATACGTCCCCGGGGAGCTGTTTTTT
.,TRBV21-1,once,TRBJ2-7,CASSKSGGTRDEQYF,TGTGCCAGCAGCAAGTCGGGTGGGACTAGGGACGAGCAGTACTTC
.,TRBV5-1,.,TRBJ1-2,CASSQEGHGNYGYTF,TGCGCCAGCAGCCAGGAAGGACACGGGAACTATGGCTACACCTTC